This T cell receptor (beta chain) derives from a study of blood T cell repertoires in COVID-19. Here immunoSEQ multiplex PCR was the method, and the copy in TCRdb shows in-frame clones only, minus some. Seen here are approximately 180,000 clones, roughly 83% observed once, and the top ten hold roughly 7.2%. Germline V gene lookup returns CDR1 SGHKS and CDR2 YYEKEE (reference sequence). V dropped 2 bases and J dropped 2; count of bases not matched to a gene: 16. The CDR3 consists of 19 residues. The sample was peripheral blood. This rearrangement joins TRBV5-5 to TRBJ2-7; 10 nucleotides align to TRBD1. This clonotype was obtained from a middle-aged woman with COVID-19, enrolled during active disease. The CDR3 region is CASSFPGQGIGQSAYEQYF. CDR3 DNA: TGTGCCAGCAGCTTCCCGGGACAGGGGATCGGTCAGAGCGCCTACGAGCAGTACTTC.